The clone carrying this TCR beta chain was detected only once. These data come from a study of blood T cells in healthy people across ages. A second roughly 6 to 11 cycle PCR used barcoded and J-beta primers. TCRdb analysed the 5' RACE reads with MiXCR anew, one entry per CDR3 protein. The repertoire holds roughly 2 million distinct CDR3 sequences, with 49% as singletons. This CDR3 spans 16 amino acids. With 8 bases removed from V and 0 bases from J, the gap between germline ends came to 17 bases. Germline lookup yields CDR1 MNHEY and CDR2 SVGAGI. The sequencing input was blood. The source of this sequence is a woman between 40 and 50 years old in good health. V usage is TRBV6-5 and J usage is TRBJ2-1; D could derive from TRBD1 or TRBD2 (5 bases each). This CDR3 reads CASGPLPGSSYNEQFF. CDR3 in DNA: TGTGCCAGCGGCCCCCTACCAGGGAGCTCCTACAATGAGCAGTTCTTC.